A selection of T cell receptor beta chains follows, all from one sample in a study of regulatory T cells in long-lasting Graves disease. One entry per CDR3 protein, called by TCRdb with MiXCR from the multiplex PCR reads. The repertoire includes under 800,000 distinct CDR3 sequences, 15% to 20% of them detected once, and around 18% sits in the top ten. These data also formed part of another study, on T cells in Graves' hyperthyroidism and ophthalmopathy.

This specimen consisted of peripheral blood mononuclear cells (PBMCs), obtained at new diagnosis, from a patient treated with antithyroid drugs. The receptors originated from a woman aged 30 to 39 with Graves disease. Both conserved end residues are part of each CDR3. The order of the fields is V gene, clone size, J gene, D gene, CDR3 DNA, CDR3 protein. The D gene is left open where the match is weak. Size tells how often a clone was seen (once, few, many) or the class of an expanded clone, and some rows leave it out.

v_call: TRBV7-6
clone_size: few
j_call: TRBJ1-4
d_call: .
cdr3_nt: TGTGCCAGCAGCTTAGGAGTCGGGGCAGTAACTAATGAAAAACTGTTTTTT
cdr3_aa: CASSLGVGAVTNEKLFF

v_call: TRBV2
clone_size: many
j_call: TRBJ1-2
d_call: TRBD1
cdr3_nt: TGTGCCAGCAGTGATGGGACAGGGCTGGGCTACACCTTC
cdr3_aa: CASSDGTGLGYTF

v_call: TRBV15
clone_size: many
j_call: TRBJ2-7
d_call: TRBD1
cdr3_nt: TGTGCCACCAGCAGACACCTACTCCGGGACAGGTCCCTCGAGCAGTACTTC
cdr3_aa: CATSRHLLRDRSLEQYF

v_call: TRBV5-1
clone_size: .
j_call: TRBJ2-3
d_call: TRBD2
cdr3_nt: TGCGCCAGCAGCGTGGGGGGGACTACAGATACGCAGTATTTT
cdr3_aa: CASSVGGTTDTQYF

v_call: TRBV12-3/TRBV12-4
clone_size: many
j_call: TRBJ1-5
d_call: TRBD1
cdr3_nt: TGTGCCAGCAGTTTGACAGGGGGCACTCAGCCCCAGCATTTT
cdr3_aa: CASSLTGGTQPQHF

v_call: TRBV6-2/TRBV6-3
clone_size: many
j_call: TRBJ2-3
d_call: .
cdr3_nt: TGTGCCAGCAGTTACTCGAAGGAGTCGTATCCAGATACGCAGTATTTT
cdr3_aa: CASSYSKESYPDTQYF

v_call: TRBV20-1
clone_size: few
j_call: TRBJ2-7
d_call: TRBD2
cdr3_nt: TGCAGTGCTAGTGGGTTAGCGGGAGTTGGTGTAAGCGAGCAGTACTTC
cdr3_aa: CSASGLAGVGVSEQYF

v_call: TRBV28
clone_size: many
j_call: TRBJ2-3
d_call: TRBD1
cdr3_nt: TGTGCCAGCAGTTTAGGTGACAGGGTCAGCACAGATACGCAGTATTTT
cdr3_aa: CASSLGDRVSTDTQYF

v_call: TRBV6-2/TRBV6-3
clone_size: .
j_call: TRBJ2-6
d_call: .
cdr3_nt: TGTGCCAGCAGAAGAGGAGGGAACTCTGGGGCCAACGTCCTGACTTTC
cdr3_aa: CASRRGGNSGANVLTF

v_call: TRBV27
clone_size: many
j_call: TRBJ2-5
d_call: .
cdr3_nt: TGTGCCAGCAGTTTTAGTCCGAGCGGATACCAAGAGACCCAGTACTTC
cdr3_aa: CASSFSPSGYQETQYF

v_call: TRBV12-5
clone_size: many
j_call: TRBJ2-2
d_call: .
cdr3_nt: TGTGCTAGTGGGGGACAGAACACCGGGGAGCTGTTTTTT
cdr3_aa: CASGGQNTGELFF